Listed here are 27 T cell receptor beta chains from one sample, sequenced in a study of blood T cell repertoires in COVID-19. The repertoire was sequenced with immunoSEQ multiplex PCR; TCRdb's copy has only in-frame clones and lacks some. The sample has some 170,000 clones, around four fifths seen once; the top ten hold 17%. Sequenced sample: PBMCs or T cells enriched from blood (not recorded which). Source of these receptors: a woman aged 45-59 years who had recovered from COVID-19.

The chain links TRBV6-2 or TRBV6-3 to TRBJ2-2; 7 nucleotides line up with TRBD1. After removal of 6 bases from V and 0 bases from J, the junction contained 7 bases not matched to a gene. There are 16 residues in the CDR3. The germline V gene encodes CDR1 MNHEY and CDR2 SVGEGT. This CDR3 is CASSPRQGTNTGELFF. CDR3 DNA: TGTGCCAGCAGCCCTAGACAGGGAACGAACACCGGGGAGCTGTTTTTT.

The chain couples TRBV2 to TRBJ1-3; D might be TRBD1 (6 bases). This CDR3 is built from 15 residues. CDR1 and CDR2 from the germline V gene are SNHLY and FYNNEI. Trimming stripped 6 bases from V and 0 bases from J, with 12 bases between. CDR3 in DNA: TGTGCCAGCAGCCTGGACAGTCCCTCTGGAAACACCATATATTTT. Its protein is CASSLDSPSGNTIYF.

This clone appeared once. The chain combines TRBV7-9 with TRBJ2-3, with TRBD2 identical over 12 bases. Germline V gene data show CDR1 as SEHNR and CDR2 as FQNEAQ (reference sequence). Losses at the gene ends were 1 base for V and 2 bases for J; bases not matched to a gene: 4. This CDR3 has 17 amino acids. CDR3: CASSLGTSGAHTDTQYF. The CDR3 bases are TGTGCCAGCAGCTTAGGGACTAGCGGGGCTCACACAGATACGCAGTATTTT.

J is TRBJ1-1 and V is TRBV10-2; 9 bases agree with TRBD1. Germline assignment: CDR1 WSHSY and CDR2 SAAADI. This CDR3 comprises 13 residues. V was pared by 6 bases and J by 5 bases, with 4 bases of the junction left unmatched. The CDR3 protein is CASREQGATEAFF. CDR3 bases: TGCGCCAGCAGGGAACAGGGGGCAACTGAAGCTTTCTTT.

The chain carries TRBV28 and TRBJ2-7, with a possible D match to TRBD2 (5 bases). CDR1 is MDHEN, CDR2 SYDVKM, per germline. This CDR3 is 12 amino acids long. Trimming pared 11 bases from V and 9 bases from J, leaving 20 bases between. This CDR3 reads CAPPDFRDGQYF. Written as DNA, the CDR3 is TGTGCCCCTCCGGACTTCAGAGATGGGCAGTACTTC. The entire variable domain, with the rest obtained from reference TRBV28 and TRBJ2-7, is as follows: DVKVTQSSRYLVKRTGEKVFLECVQDMDHENMFWYRQDPGLGLRLIYFSYDVKMKEKGDIPEGYSVSREKKERFSLILESASTNQTSMYLCAPPDFRDGQYFGPGTRLTVT.

The chain is built from TRBV18 and TRBJ2-3; TRBD1 might be the D (7 bases). The germline V gene encodes CDR1 KGHSH and CDR2 LQKENI. V lost 2 bases and J lost 2, with 14 bases in between. This CDR3 has 16 amino acids. CDR3 in amino acids: CASSPTTGRLTDTQYF. The CDR3 coding sequence is TGTGCCAGCTCACCAACGACAGGGAGGCTCACAGATACGCAGTATTTT.

The CDR3 nucleotides are TGTGCCACCAGTGACCCGACAGGGGGCACCCGCAATGAGCAGTTCTTC. Encoded protein: CATSDPTGGTRNEQFF. This chain joins TRBV24-1 and TRBJ2-1; 10 nucleotides match TRBD1. The ends lost 4 bases at V and 6 bases at J; junction bases unmatched: 8. Germline CDR1 is KGHDR and CDR2 is SFDVKD. This CDR3 is built from 16 residues.

V and J are TRBV16 and TRBJ1-2; D unresolved. Germline V CDR1 and CDR2: KGHSY, FQNENV. V dropped 2 bases and J dropped 7 bases, with 11 bases sitting between them. The CDR3 is made up of 13 amino acids. CDR3 region: CASSQEGSGGYTF. CDR3 bases: TGTGCCAGCAGCCAAGAGGGCTCGGGTGGCTACACCTTC.

The chain is built from TRBV30 and TRBJ2-5; possibly TRBD1 for D (5 bases). The CDR3 totals 12 residues. V lost 4 bases and J lost 9, with 15 bases in between. Germline V gives CDR1 GTSNPN, CDR2 SVGIG (reference sequence). The DNA of the CDR3 is TGTGCCTGGACAGGGATAAAAGGGGCCCAGTACTTC. Encoded protein: CAWTGIKGAQYF. The full variable domain, in which reference TRBV30 and TRBJ2-5 provide the parts outside the CDR3, is SQTIHQWPATLVQPVGSPLSLECTVEGTSNPNLYWYRQAAGRGLQLLFYSVGIGQISSEVPQNLSASRPQDRQFILSSKKLLLSDSGFYLCAWTGIKGAQYFGPGTRLLVL.

The sample holds one count of this clone. The DNA of the CDR3 is TGTGCCAGCAGCTTAGGCGGGAGAAGGACAGATACGCAGTATTTT. Protein product: CASSLGGRRTDTQYF. This chain connects TRBV11-3 to TRBJ2-3, with TRBD2 matching over 7 bases. This CDR3 region has 15 residues. Trimming took 1 base from V and 3 from J; bases not matched to a gene: 4. Looked up from germline, CDR1 is SGHNT and CDR2 is YENEEA.

The chain combines TRBV27 with TRBJ1-2; 8 nucleotides agree with TRBD1. Germline CDR1 reads MNHEY; CDR2 reads SMNVEV (reference sequence). CDR3 length: 16 amino acids. J was trimmed by 4 bases and V by 5 bases; bases with no gene match: 12. The CDR3 sequence: CASSQWTGSGGYGYTF. CDR3 nucleotides: TGTGCCAGCAGTCAATGGACAGGGTCGGGAGGCTATGGCTACACCTTC.

The V and J genes are TRBV7-2 and TRBJ2-5, with a weak D call TRBD2 (6 bases). Germline lookup yields CDR1 SGHTA and CDR2 FQGNSA. V shed 2 bases and J shed 1 base, with 20 bases lying between them. This CDR3 has 18 amino acids. The CDR3 reads CASSLYRLAILGQETQYF. Written as DNA, the CDR3 is TGTGCCAGCAGCTTATATAGGCTAGCGATTTTGGGCCAAGAGACCCAGTACTTC.

J is TRBJ1-1 and V is TRBV5-1; the D is unclear. CDR1 and CDR2 from the germline V gene are SGHRS and YFSETQ. V lost 5 bases, J lost 1 base, and 12 bases lay in between. The CDR3 has 14 residues. CDR3 amino acids: CASRLTFANTEAFF. The CDR3 nucleotides are TGCGCCAGCAGACTTACCTTCGCGAACACTGAAGCTTTCTTT.

This clone was detected only once. The chain employs TRBV7-9 and TRBJ1-4; D is undetermined. The CDR3 contains 12 residues. V lost 1 base, J lost 8 bases, and 5 bases lay in between. From germline, CDR1 is SEHNR and CDR2 FQNEAQ (reference sequence). As DNA, the CDR3 is TGTGCCAGCAGCTTAGGCGGGGAAAAACTGTTTTTT. This encodes CASSLGGEKLFF.

This chain connects TRBV6-5 to TRBJ2-7; TRBD2 aligns across 9 bases. Germline-derived CDR1 and CDR2 are MNHEY and SVGAGI. The CDR3 consists of 15 residues. The J segment lost 4 bases and the V segment lost 6 bases, leaving 10 bases of the junction unmatched. In nucleotides, the CDR3 is TGTGCCAGCAGACACGGGGCTAGCGGGACGTACGAGCAGTACTTC. It yields the protein CASRHGASGTYEQYF.

The V call is TRBV28, the J call TRBJ1-2; D might be TRBD1 (6 bases). V was shortened by 6 bases and J by 6 bases, with 20 bases between the two germline ends. The CDR3 spans 15 residues. Germline V gene sequence: CDR1 MDHEN, CDR2 SYDVKM. The CDR3 DNA sequence: TGTGCCAGCAGCCCCGGACAGAGAATGACGGATGGCTACACCTTC. Encoded protein: CASSPGQRMTDGYTF.

The chain carries TRBV5-8 and TRBJ2-1, with 14 bases lining up with TRBD2. This CDR3 spans 15 amino acids. V shed 4 bases, J shed 4 bases, and the junction held 1 base outside the gene matches. CDR1 is SGHTS, CDR2 YDEGEE, per germline. The CDR3 sequence: CASSRLAGGYNEQFF. In nucleotides, the CDR3 is TGTGCCAGCAGCAGACTAGCGGGAGGGTACAATGAGCAGTTCTTC.

The V call is TRBV5-4, the J call TRBJ1-2; 7 positions match TRBD1. The length of the CDR3 is 13 residues. Germline V gene lookup returns CDR1 SGHNT and CDR2 YYREEE (reference sequence). After removal of 2 bases from V and 7 bases from J, the junction contained 5 bases not matched to a gene. In DNA, the CDR3 is TGTGCCAGCAGCTTCTTTTCAGGGGGTGGCTACACCTTC. It is translated as CASSFFSGGGYTF.

The chain has TRBV27 and TRBJ1-2; perhaps TRBD1 as D (6 bases). The V gene's germline CDR1 is MNHEY and CDR2 SMNVEV (reference sequence). The CDR3 length is 13 residues. Trimming removed 2 bases at V and 7 bases at J, with 11 bases between. The CDR3 is CASSLKGVFGYTF. The CDR3 nucleotides read TGTGCCAGCAGTTTAAAGGGGGTTTTTGGCTACACCTTC.

This chain uses TRBV3-1 (or the pseudogene TRBV3-2) with TRBJ1-6; perhaps TRBD1 as D (5 bases). The germline V and J ends were trimmed by 1 base and 7 bases, with 8 bases remaining between them. From germline, CDR1 is LGHDT and CDR2 YNNKEL (reference sequence). The length of the CDR3 is 14 residues. CDR3 in DNA: TGTGCCAGCAGCCAAGTTCAGGGAAATTCACCCCTCCACTTT. It codes for CASSQVQGNSPLHF.

The rearrangement joins TRBV6-1 to TRBJ2-5; TRBD2 aligns across 12 bases. The J segment lost 1 base and the V segment lost 1 base, leaving 7 bases of the junction unmatched. CDR3 length: 18 amino acids. Germline values: CDR1 MNHNS, CDR2 SASEGT. CDR3 protein: CASSEGGLAGGIQETQYF. The CDR3 bases are TGTGCCAGCAGTGAAGGAGGGCTAGCGGGAGGGATCCAAGAGACCCAGTACTTC.

The chain recombines TRBV10-3 with TRBJ2-2; TRBD2 matches at 9 bases. CDR1 is ENHRY, CDR2 SYGVKD, per germline. Trimming took 0 bases from V and 7 from J; bases not matched to a gene: 9. This CDR3 spans 17 amino acids. CDR3: CAISESGLAWNIGELFF. The CDR3 nucleotides are TGTGCCATCAGTGAGTCTGGACTAGCGTGGAATATCGGGGAGCTGTTTTTT.

V is TRBV19 and J is TRBJ2-1, with 13 bases aligning to TRBD2. Germline loops: CDR1 LNHDA, CDR2 SQIVND (reference sequence). Trimming removed 7 bases from V and 9 bases from J; junction bases left unmatched: 12. The CDR3 consists of 16 residues. CDR3 sequence reads: CASTSKGLAGEGEQFF. In nucleotides, the CDR3 is TGTGCCAGTACCTCTAAAGGACTAGCGGGAGAGGGTGAGCAGTTCTTC.

This clone was found once. V and J are TRBV30 and TRBJ1-1; 7 bases fit TRBD1. Germline V gene data show CDR1 as GTSNPN and CDR2 as SVGIG (reference sequence). There are 17 residues in the CDR3. Losses at the gene ends were 4 bases for V and 2 bases for J; bases not matched to a gene: 16. CDR3 loop: CAWITQLRGTVNTEAFF. The CDR3 DNA is TGTGCCTGGATAACGCAACTTCGGGGGACAGTTAACACTGAAGCTTTCTTT. The variable domain in full, completed from reference TRBV30 and TRBJ1-1, reads SQTIHQWPATLVQPVGSPLSLECTVEGTSNPNLYWYRQAAGRGLQLLFYSVGIGQISSEVPQNLSASRPQDRQFILSSKKLLLSDSGFYLCAWITQLRGTVNTEAFFGQGTRLTVV.

The chain links TRBV7-3 to TRBJ2-1; TRBD2 aligns across 10 bases. Germline-derived CDR1 and CDR2 are SGHTA and FQGTGA. The CDR3 is made up of 15 amino acids. V gave up 5 bases and J gave up 5 bases; unmatched junction bases: 6. The CDR3 loop reads CASSVRTSGHNEQFF. DNA of the CDR3: TGTGCCAGCAGCGTTAGGACTAGCGGCCACAATGAGCAGTTCTTC.

The V gene is TRBV6-5, the J gene TRBJ2-2; possibly TRBD1 for D (6 bases). The CDR3 is made up of 12 amino acids. CDR1 is MNHEY and CDR2 is SVGAGI in the germline V gene. V was trimmed by 11 bases and J by 5 bases, leaving 12 bases between them. The chain's CDR3 is CAVEGGTGELFF. CDR3 nucleotide sequence: TGTGCCGTAGAAGGGGGTACCGGGGAGCTGTTTTTT.

This rearrangement joins TRBV7-6 to TRBJ2-7; D is undetermined. Germline lookup yields CDR1 SGHVS and CDR2 FNYEAQ. The CDR3 consists of 11 residues. Deletions cut 5 bases from V and 3 bases from J, with 5 bases between. This CDR3 is CASSPNYEQYF. DNA for the CDR3: TGTGCCAGCAGCCCAAACTACGAGCAGTACTTC.